This T cell receptor (beta chain) was found in a study of blood T cell repertoires in COVID-19. The protocol was immunoSEQ multiplex PCR, while the TCRdb copy is restricted to in-frame clones and leaves out a portion. The sample has roughly 200,000 clones, roughly 83% seen once. In terms of age and location, participants ranged from roughly 18 to 95 years and lived in under 30 US areas. Note on this clone: The germline gene is not matched at one end of the junction; a read error may be the cause.

CDR3 length: 13 residues. Germline values: CDR1 MDHEN, CDR2 SYDVKM. Sequenced input: PBMCs or T cells enriched from blood (not recorded which). The chain carries TRBV28 and TRBJ1-3; 7 bases are a match to TRBD1. The source of this sequence is a man between 40 and 49 years old with acute COVID-19. CDR3 sequence: CTSMTGRGNTIYF. In DNA form, the CDR3 reads TGTACCAGCATGACAGGGAGGGGAAACACCATATATTTT.